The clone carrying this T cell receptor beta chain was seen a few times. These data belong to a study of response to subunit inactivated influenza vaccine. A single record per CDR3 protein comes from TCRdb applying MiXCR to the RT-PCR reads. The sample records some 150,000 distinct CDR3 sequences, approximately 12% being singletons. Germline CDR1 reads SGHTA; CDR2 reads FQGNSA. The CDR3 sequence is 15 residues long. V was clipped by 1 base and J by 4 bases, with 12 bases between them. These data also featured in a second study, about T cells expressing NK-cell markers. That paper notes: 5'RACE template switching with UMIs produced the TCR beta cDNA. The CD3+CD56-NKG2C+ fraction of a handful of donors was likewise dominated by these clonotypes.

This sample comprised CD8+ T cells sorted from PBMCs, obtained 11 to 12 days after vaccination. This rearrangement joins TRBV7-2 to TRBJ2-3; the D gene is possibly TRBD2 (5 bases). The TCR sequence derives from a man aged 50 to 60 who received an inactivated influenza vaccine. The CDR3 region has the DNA TGTGCCAGCAGCTTAGTCGGGCCTAGCCCAGATACGCAGTATTTT. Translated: CASSLVGPSPDTQYF. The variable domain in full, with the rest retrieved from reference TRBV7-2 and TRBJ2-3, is GAGVSQSPSNKVTEKGKDVELRCDPISGHTALYWYRQSLGQGLEFLIYFQGNSAPDKSGLPSDRFSAERTGGSVSTLTIQRTQQEDSAVYLCASSLVGPSPDTQYFGPGTRLTVL.